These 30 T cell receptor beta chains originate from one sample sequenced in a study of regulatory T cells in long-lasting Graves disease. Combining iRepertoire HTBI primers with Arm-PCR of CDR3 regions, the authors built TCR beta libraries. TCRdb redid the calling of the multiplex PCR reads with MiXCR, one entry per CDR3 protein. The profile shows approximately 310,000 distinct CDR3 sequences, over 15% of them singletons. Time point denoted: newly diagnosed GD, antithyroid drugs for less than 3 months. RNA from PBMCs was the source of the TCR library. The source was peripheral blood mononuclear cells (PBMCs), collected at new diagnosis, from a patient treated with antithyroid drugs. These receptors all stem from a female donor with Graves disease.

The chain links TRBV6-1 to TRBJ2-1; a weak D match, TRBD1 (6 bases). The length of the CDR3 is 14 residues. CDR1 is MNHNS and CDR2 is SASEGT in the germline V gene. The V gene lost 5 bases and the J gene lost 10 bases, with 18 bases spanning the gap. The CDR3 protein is CASSTSGTTLEQFF. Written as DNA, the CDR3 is TGTGCCAGCAGTACCTCTGGGACAACTCTAGAGCAGTTCTTC.

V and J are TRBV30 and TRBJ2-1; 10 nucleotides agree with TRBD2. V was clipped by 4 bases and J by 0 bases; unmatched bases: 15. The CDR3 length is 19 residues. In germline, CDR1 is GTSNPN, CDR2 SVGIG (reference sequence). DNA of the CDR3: TGTGCCTGGATTCGCCGGGGGCTAGCGGGAGCGCGCTCCTACAATGAGCAGTTCTTC. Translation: CAWIRRGLAGARSYNEQFF.

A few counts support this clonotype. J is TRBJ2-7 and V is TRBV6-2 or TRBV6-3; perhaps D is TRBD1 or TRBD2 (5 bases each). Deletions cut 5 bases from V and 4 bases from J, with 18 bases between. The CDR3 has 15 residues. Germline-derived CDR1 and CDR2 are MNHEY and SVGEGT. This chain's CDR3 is CASSDSGPGPYEQYF. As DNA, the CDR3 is TGTGCCAGCAGTGATTCGGGACCTGGGCCGTACGAGCAGTACTTC.

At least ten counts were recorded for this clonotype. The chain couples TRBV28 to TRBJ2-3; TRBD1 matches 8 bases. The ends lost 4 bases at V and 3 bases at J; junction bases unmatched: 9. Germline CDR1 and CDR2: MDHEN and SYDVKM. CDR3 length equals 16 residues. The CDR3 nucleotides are TGTGCCAGCAGTTCCAGGGCAGGGGGCGCGACAGATACGCAGTATTTT. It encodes CASSSRAGGATDTQYF.

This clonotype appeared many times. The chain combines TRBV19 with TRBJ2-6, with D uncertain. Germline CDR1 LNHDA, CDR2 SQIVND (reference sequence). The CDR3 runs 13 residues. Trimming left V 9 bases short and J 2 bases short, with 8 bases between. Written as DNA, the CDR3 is TGTGCCAGCCGTGGAACTGGGGCCAACGTCCTGACTTTC. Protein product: CASRGTGANVLTF.

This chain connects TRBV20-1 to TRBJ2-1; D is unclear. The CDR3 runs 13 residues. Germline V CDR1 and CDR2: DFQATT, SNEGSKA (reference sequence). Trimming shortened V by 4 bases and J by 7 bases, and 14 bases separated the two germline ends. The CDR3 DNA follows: TGCAGTGCTAACAGTGGGCCTTGGAATGAGCAGTTCTTC. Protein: CSANSGPWNEQFF.

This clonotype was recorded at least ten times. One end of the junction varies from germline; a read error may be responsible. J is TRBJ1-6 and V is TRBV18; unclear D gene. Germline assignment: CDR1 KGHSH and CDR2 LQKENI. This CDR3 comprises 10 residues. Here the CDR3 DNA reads TGTGCCAGCTCACCGCCAGCCCCCCAATTT. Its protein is CASSPPAPQF.

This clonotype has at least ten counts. The CDR3 DNA reads TGTGCCAGCAGTTTTATCGTCGGGGCCTTCACCCAGTACTTC. Its translation is CASSFIVGAFTQYF. The V call is TRBV28, the J call TRBJ2-5; TRBD1 or TRBD2 may be the D gene (5 bases each). The CDR3 contains 14 residues. The germline gives CDR1 MDHEN, CDR2 SYDVKM. V lost 3 bases and J lost 8, with 16 bases in between.

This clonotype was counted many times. The CDR3 DNA reads TGCAGTGCTCACGGGGGAATCTCCTACGAGCAGTACTTC. The encoded protein is CSAHGGISYEQYF. The chain carries TRBV20-1 and TRBJ2-7, with a possible D match to TRBD2 (6 bases). The CDR3 runs to 13 residues. The V end was cut by 5 bases, the J end by 0 bases, with 11 bases between. In germline, CDR1 is DFQATT, CDR2 SNEGSKA (reference sequence).

The CDR3 loop is CAIGRAGGCNEQFF. As DNA, the CDR3 is TGTGCCATCGGAAGAGCGGGAGGGTGCAATGAGCAGTTCTTC. The V gene is TRBV10-3, the J gene TRBJ2-1, with TRBD2 identical over 10 bases. Germline trimming cut 8 bases from V and 6 bases from J; bases unmatched to any gene: 7. The CDR3 spans 14 residues. Per the germline V gene, CDR1 is ENHRY and CDR2 is SYGVKD.

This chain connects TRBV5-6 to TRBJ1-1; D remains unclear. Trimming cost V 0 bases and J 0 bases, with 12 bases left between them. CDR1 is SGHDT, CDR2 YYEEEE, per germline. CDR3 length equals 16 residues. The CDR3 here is CASSLGSIGMNTEAFF. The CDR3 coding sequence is TGTGCCAGCAGCTTGGGTTCTATAGGGATGAACACTGAAGCTTTCTTT.

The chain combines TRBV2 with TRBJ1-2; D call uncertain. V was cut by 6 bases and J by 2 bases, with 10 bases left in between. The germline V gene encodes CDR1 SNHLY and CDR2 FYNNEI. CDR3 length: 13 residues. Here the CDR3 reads CASRLGRNYGYTF. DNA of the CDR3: TGTGCCAGCAGATTAGGACGGAACTATGGCTACACCTTC.

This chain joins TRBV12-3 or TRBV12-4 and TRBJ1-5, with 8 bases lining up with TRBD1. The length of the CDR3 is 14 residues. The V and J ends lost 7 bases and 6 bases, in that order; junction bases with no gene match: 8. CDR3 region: CASNGQGAIQPQHF. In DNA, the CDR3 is TGTGCCAGCAATGGACAGGGAGCGATTCAGCCCCAGCATTTT.

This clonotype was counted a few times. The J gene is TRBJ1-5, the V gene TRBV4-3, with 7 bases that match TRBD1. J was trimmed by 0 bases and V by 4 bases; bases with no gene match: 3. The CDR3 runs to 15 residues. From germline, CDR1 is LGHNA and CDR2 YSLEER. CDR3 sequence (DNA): TGCGCCAGCAGCCTGGGACAGAATAGCAATCAGCCCCAGCATTTT. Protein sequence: CASSLGQNSNQPQHF.

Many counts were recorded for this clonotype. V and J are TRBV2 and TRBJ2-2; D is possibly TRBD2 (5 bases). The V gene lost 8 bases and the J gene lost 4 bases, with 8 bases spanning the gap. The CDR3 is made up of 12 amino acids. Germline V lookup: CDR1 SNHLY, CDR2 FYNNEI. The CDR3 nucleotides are TGTGCCAGCCGGGAATTCACCGGGGAGCTGTTTTTT. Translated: CASREFTGELFF.

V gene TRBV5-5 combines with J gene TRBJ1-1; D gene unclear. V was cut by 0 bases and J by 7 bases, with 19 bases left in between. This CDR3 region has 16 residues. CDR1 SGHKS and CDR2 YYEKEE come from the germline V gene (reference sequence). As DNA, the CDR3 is TGTGCCAGCAGCTTGGAAGGTGTTCCCACCCCCCTTGAAGCTTTCTTT. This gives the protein CASSLEGVPTPLEAFF.

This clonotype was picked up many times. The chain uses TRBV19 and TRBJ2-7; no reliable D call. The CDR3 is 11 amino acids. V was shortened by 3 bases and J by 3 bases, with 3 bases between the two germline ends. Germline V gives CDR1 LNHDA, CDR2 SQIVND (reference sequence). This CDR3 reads CASSIIYEQYF. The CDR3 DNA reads TGTGCCAGTAGTATCATCTACGAGCAGTACTTC.

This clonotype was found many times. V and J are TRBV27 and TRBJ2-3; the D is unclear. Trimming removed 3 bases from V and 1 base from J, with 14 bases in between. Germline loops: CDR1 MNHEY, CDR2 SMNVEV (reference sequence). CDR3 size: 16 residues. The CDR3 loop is CASSFTHPLGTDTQYF. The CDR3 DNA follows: TGTGCCAGCAGTTTTACCCACCCTTTGGGCACAGATACGCAGTATTTT.

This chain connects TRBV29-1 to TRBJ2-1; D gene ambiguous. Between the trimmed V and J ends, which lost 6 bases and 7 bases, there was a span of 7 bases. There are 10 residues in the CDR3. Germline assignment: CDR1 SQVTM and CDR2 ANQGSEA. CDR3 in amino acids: CSVVGNEQFF. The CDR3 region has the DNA TGCAGCGTGGTGGGGAATGAGCAGTTCTTC.

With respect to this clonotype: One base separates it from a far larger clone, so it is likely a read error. The CDR3 DNA follows: TGTGCCAGCAGTGTTCAGAGGTTGGGGACTAGCCTGAGTGAGCAGTACTTC. Translation gives CASSVQRLGTSLSEQYF. The V gene is TRBV2, the J gene TRBJ2-5, with 9 nucleotides matching TRBD2. Germline CDR1 reads SNHLY; CDR2 reads FYNNEI. The CDR3 is 17 amino acids. V lost 4 bases to trimming and J lost 11 bases; unmatched junction nucleotides: 20.

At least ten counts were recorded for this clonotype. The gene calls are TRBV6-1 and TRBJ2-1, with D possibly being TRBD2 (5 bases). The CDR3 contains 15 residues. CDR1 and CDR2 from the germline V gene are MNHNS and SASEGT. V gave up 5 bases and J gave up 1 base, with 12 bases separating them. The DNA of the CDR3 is TGTGCCAGCAGTCCTACTAGTGGATCCTACAATGAGCAGTTCTTC. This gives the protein CASSPTSGSYNEQFF.

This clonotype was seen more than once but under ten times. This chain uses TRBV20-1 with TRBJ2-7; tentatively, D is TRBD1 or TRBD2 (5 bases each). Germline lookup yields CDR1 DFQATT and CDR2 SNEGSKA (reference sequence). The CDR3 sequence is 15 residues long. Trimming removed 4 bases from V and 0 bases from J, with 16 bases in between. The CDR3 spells CSAMTPGRRSYEQYF. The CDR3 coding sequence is TGCAGTGCTATGACGCCGGGACGCCGCTCCTACGAGCAGTACTTC.

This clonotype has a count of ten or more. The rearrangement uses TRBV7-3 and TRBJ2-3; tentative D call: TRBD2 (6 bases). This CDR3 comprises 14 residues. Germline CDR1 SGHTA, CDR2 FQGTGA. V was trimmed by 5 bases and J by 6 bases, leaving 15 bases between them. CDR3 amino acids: CASSPQSLADTQYF. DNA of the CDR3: TGTGCCAGCAGCCCACAAAGCCTAGCGGATACGCAGTATTTT.

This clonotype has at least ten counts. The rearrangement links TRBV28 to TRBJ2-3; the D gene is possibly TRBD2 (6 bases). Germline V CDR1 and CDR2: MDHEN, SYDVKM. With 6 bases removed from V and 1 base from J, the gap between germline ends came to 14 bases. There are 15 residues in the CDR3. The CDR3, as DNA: TGTGCCAGCAGCTTAGGAGGCGGGGGCACAGATACGCAGTATTTT. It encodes CASSLGGGGTDTQYF. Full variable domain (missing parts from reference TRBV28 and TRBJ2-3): DVKVTQSSRYLVKRTGEKVFLECVQDMDHENMFWYRQDPGLGLRLIYFSYDVKMKEKGDIPEGYSVSREKKERFSLILESASTNQTSMYLCASSLGGGGTDTQYFGPGTRLTVL.

The CDR3: CASSDTRGGEQYF. The DNA for the CDR3 is TGCGCCAGCAGTGACACCCGGGGGGGCGAGCAGTACTTC. The rearrangement joins TRBV10-2 to TRBJ2-7; 8 bases fit TRBD2. The germline gives CDR1 WSHSY, CDR2 SAAADI. The CDR3 length is 13 residues. The V and J ends lost 3 bases and 6 bases, in that order; junction bases with no gene match: 4.

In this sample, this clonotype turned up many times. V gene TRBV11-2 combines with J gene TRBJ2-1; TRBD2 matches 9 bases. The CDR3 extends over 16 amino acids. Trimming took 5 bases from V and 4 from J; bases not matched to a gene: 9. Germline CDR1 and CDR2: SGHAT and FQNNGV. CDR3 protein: CASSTIAGERYNEQFF. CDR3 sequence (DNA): TGTGCCAGCAGCACTATAGCGGGAGAACGTTACAATGAGCAGTTCTTC.

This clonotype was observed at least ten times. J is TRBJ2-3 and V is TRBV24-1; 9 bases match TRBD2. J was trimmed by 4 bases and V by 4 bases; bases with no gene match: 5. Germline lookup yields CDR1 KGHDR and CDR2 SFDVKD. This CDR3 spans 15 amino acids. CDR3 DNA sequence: TGTGCCACCAGTGACGTTAGCGGGAGTGCAGATACGCAGTATTTT. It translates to CATSDVSGSADTQYF.

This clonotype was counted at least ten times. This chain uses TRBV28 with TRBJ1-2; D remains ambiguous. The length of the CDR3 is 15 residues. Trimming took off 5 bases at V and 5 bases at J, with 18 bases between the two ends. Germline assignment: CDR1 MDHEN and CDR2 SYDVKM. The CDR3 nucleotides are TGTGCCAGCAGTCCCGCCTCTGGGATAGGATATGGCTACACCTTC. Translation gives CASSPASGIGYGYTF.

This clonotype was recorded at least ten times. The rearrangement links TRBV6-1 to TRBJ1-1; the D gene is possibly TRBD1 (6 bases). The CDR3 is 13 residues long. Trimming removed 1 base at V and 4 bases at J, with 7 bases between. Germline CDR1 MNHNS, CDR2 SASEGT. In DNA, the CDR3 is TGTGCCAGCAGTGAAGTCAGGGGCACTGAAGCTTTCTTT. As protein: CASSEVRGTEAFF.

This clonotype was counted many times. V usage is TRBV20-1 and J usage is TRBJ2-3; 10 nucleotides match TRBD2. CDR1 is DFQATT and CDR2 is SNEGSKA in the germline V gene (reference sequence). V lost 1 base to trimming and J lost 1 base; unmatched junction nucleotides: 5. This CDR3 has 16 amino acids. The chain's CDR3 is CSARGQLAGGTDTQYF. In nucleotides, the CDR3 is TGCAGTGCTAGAGGCCAGCTAGCGGGAGGCACAGATACGCAGTATTTT.